The sequence of this T cell receptor (beta chain) was determined in a study of cytomegalovirus exposure and HLA in healthy donors. Whole-study context: The approximately 100 million unique TCR beta sequences, from roughly 180 million T cells, were found by an earlier analysis. Whole-study results and caveats: Certain sequence variants were highly shared and formed a cluster, and this cluster was likely a sequencing artifact. One later analysis reportedly identified an Asian-associated ancestry cluster that showed fewer N-insertions than the approximately 710-donor mean.

Amplification used 60 Vbeta primers and 13 Jbeta primers. Clones were sequenced by immunoSEQ multiplex PCR, and TCRdb holds only the in-frame ones, with some missing. This table has 81,000 or so clones, 65% to 75% appearing once. The V end lost 3 bases, the J end lost 0 bases, and 12 bases lay between the germline ends. There are 15 residues in the CDR3. Germline CDR1 and CDR2: SGHKS and YYEKEE (reference sequence). Turning to this clone: Antigen unknown.

The origin of this receptor is a man aged 60 to 69 in good health and CMV-seronegative. Sequencing was performed on PBMCs. The chain is built from TRBV5-5 and TRBJ2-5; D perhaps matches TRBD1 (5 bases). CDR3 DNA: TGTGCCAGCAGCTACCCTTCGACAGACCAAGAGACCCAGTACTTC. Encoded protein: CASSYPSTDQETQYF.